The T cell receptor beta chain described here comes from a study of T cell responses to AZD1222 COVID-19 vaccine. Concerning this clone itself: What it recognizes is unknown.

Whole-study results and caveats: Baseline serostatus was positive in only six AZD1222 recipients. Repertoires were sampled only after the peak T cell response.

Assay: immunoSEQ multiplex PCR; the TCRdb copy retains only in-frame clones and omits some. Of 100,000 to 150,000 clones listed, 93% are singletons. This CDR3 region has 15 residues. With 5 bases removed from V and 3 bases from J, the gap between germline ends came to 20 bases. CDR1 GTSNPN and CDR2 SVGIG come from the germline V gene (reference sequence). The rearrangement uses TRBV30 and TRBJ2-7; D is possibly TRBD1 or TRBD2 (5 bases each). The source of this sequence is an adult in good health. The input for sequencing was peripheral blood, taken on day 0 of AZD1222 vaccination. Here the CDR3 reads CAWGAAVSGIYEQYF. CDR3 nucleotide sequence: TGTGCCTGGGGGGCGGCGGTGTCGGGGATCTACGAGCAGTACTTC.